A selection of T cell receptor beta chains follows, all from one sample in a study of molecular identifiers for immune sequencing clone quantification. TCRdb fed the PCR reads into MiXCR, producing one record per CDR3 protein. The sample lists about 68,000 distinct CDR3 sequences, roughly 20% occurring once. The sequencing input was naive CD8+ T cells from blood, with Jurkat cell RNA spiked in. These receptors were taken from a human donor in good health. Some libraries in this study had Jurkat cell RNA spiked in. Both conserved end residues are trimmed from each CDR3. Clone size is stated in some rows and not others, as once, few, many or a class when expanded.

v_gene	j_gene	len	abundance	CDR3aa
TRBV2	TRBJ2-7	12	NA	ASRTGAYSYEQY
TRBV2	TRBJ1-5	14	NA	ASSDPRTDLNQPQH
TRBV5-1	TRBJ2-7	13	many	ASSTGPQRSYEQY
TRBV9	TRBJ2-7	13	few	ASSPGARSDYEQY
TRBV28	TRBJ1-2	12	few	ASSRPGQNYGYT
TRBV19	TRBJ2-1	12	many	ASSISTSLNEQF
TRBV6-6	TRBJ2-7	11	many	ASSAVSAYEQY
TRBV4-3	TRBJ2-3	13	many	ASSQDPADTDTQY
TRBV7-9	TRBJ2-7	11	many	ASRDSRSYEQY
TRBV9	TRBJ2-2	14	many	ASSVRLAGLTGELF
TRBV13	TRBJ2-6	13	many	ASSPGISGANVLT
TRBV7-8	TRBJ2-5	15	many	ASRKGGAPIQQETQY
TRBV10-2	TRBJ1-6	14	many	ASSELGADYNSPLH
TRBV24-1	TRBJ2-5	12	few	ATSFRSGKKTQY
TRBV27	TRBJ2-1	14	many	ASSLSAGGTYNEQF
TRBV7-9	TRBJ1-4	12	NA	ASSLPDRVEKLF
TRBV27	TRBJ1-5	12	many	ASSAGQGNQPQH
TRBV20-1	TRBJ2-7	12	many	SARDWNGSYEQY
TRBV19	TRBJ2-2	13	NA	ASTLNRGNTRELF
TRBV19	TRBJ2-1	12	many	ASSRRQLYPEQF
TRBV30	TRBJ1-5	12	many	AWSAGVGNQPQH
TRBV13	TRBJ2-7	15	few	ASSLGLAGGSTYEQY
TRBV20-1	TRBJ1-5	11	many	SAPDSDNQPQH
TRBV19	TRBJ1-1	13	NA	ASTIRGGANTEAF
TRBV20-1	TRBJ2-7	13	many	SAHGSGGSPYEQY
TRBV4-3	TRBJ2-7	12	many	ASSPEVETYEQY
TRBV28	TRBJ2-3	13	few	ASSPSGTLTDTQY
TRBV7-8	TRBJ2-7	11	NA	ASSLVGTGEQC
TRBV20-1	TRBJ1-5	12	many	SARGYSSNQPQH
TRBV29-1	TRBJ2-3	12	many	SVGTTSGTDTQY
TRBV6-2/TRBV6-3	TRBJ2-1	13	many	ASTAGLAAYNEQF
TRBV20-1	TRBJ2-1	11	many	SATGLADNEQF
TRBV13	TRBJ1-1	14	many	ASSSRLQGVYTEAF
TRBV29-1	TRBJ2-7	13	many	SVGGTSGRRYEQY
TRBV7-2	TRBJ2-1	17	many	ASSLFVTSGSLPSNEQF
TRBV5-6	TRBJ1-3	13	few	ASRPSLYPGNTIY
TRBV21-1	TRBJ2-5	17	many	ASSIFLNTSGRLGETQY
TRBV20-1	TRBJ2-7	13	few	SASSRDRGRYEQY
TRBV29-1	TRBJ2-2	11	many	SVVFANTGELF
TRBV7-2	TRBJ1-3	9	many	ASSLVNSVY
TRBV11-1	TRBJ1-1	12	many	ASSHGDADTEAF
TRBV27	TRBJ1-1	10	many	SPGGGFTEAF
TRBV14	TRBJ2-3	13	many	ASSHIGSYTDTQY
TRBV29-1	TRBJ2-1	12	many	SVDTGDSYNEQF
TRBV12-3/TRBV12-4	TRBJ2-7	12	NA	ASSSPGLSYEQY
TRBV6-6	TRBJ2-1	15	many	ASSYSAGLAVDNEQF
TRBV15	TRBJ2-7	13	many	ATSFREGGYDEQY
TRBV7-2	TRBJ1-1	13	many	ASSPTTGGLHEAF
TRBV6-2/TRBV6-3	TRBJ2-1	10	many	ASRWGHNEQF
TRBV28	TRBJ2-7	14	NA	ASTSSDSAVFSEQY